This record covers a single T cell receptor (beta chain). The CDR3 has 15 amino acids. The ends were cut back, 0 bases at V and 8 bases at J, with 17 bases in the middle. The germline CDR1 and CDR2 sequences are SGHNT and YYREEE (reference sequence). This specimen comes from a study of T cells in Graves' hyperthyroidism and ophthalmopathy. Regions amplified from RNA transcripts were the TCR beta CDR3 regions. The primer set for the first-round RT-PCR of the TCR CDR3 was HTBI. TCRdb reprocessed the multiplex PCR reads via MiXCR and lists one record per CDR3 protein. The sample lists about 690,000 distinct CDR3 sequences; around 15% were seen once. Lactation, pregnancy, other autoimmune disease or uncontrolled infection excluded patients.

The chain joins TRBV5-4 to TRBJ1-2; a weak D match, TRBD1 (6 bases). The specimen sequenced was blood. The receptor's source is a man between 45 and 60 years old with Graves' hyperthyroidism. The CDR3 protein is CASSLAWGRREGYTF. In nucleotides, the CDR3 is TGTGCCAGCAGCTTGGCATGGGGGCGAAGGGAAGGCTACACCTTC.